The entry below gives a single TCR beta chain sequence along with its context. The J segment lost 0 bases and the V segment lost 7 bases, leaving 3 bases of the junction unmatched. The V gene's germline CDR1 is KGHSH and CDR2 LQKENI. The length of the CDR3 is 14 residues. This entry is derived from a study of T cell changes during pregnancy in multiple sclerosis. Data came from immunoSEQ multiplex PCR; TCRdb stores just in-frame clones and leaves some out. This table has around 80,000 clones, 92% appearing once. V and J are TRBV18 and TRBJ1-3; 7 bases line up with TRBD1. The sequence derives from a female donor with multiple sclerosis, enrolled in a pregnancy study. This sample comprised peripheral blood, obtained before pregnancy. In DNA, the CDR3 is TGTGCCAGCTACCGGGACAGCTCTGGAAACACCATATATTTT. It codes for CASYRDSSGNTIYF.